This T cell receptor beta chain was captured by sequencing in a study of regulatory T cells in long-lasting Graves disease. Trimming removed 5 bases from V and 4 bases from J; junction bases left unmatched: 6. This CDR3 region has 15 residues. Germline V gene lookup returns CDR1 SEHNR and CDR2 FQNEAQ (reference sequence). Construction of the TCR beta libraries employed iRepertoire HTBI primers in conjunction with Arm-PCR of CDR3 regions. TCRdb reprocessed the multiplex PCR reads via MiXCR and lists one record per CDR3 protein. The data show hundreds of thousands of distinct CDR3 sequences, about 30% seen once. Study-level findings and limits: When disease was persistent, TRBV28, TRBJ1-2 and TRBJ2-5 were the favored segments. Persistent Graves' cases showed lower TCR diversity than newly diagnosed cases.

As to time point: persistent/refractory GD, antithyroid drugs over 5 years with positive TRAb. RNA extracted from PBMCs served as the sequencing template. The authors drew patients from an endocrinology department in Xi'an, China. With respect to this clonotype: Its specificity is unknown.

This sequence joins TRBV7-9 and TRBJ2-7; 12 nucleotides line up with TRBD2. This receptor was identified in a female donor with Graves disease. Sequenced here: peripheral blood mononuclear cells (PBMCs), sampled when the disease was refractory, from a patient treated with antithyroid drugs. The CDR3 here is CASSDGLAGKYEQYF. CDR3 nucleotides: TGTGCCAGCAGCGACGGACTAGCGGGGAAGTACGAGCAGTACTTC.